Listed below are T cell receptor beta chains from one sample, sequenced in a study of OX40 agonist ivuxolimab in advanced cancers. The table came from immunoSEQ multiplex PCR; TCRdb's copy has only in-frame clones and leaves some out. Here the sample spans 15,000 or so clones, approximately 84% being singletons. This specimen was CD4+ or CD8+ T cells sorted from blood, taken in a trial of the OX40 agonist ivuxolimab. Every receptor here comes from an adult with an advanced solid tumor such as melanoma, head and neck, liver or kidney cancer. The CDR3 runs from the conserved cysteine through the conserved F or W. Each record gives: D gene, V gene, clone size, J gene, CDR3 DNA, CDR3 protein. The D gene is left open where the match is weak. Some rows have no size entry. The others give once, few or many, or a class for an expanded clone.

TRBD1	TRBV2	once	TRBJ1-4	TGTGCCAGCAGTGAAGGGACAGGGCCGCTACGTAATGAAAAACTGTTTTTT	CASSEGTGPLRNEKLFF
NA	TRBV5-6	NA	TRBJ1-1	TGTGCCAGCAGCGTGGACACGAACACTGAAGCTTTCTTT	CASSVDTNTEAFF
NA	TRBV11-2	NA	TRBJ2-1	TGTGCCAGCAGCTTAGGCTCTCCGGGGGAGCAGTTCTTC	CASSLGSPGEQFF
NA	TRBV27	NA	TRBJ1-1	TGTGCCAGCAGTTTATTTGGCAGCGTCGAAGCTTTCTTT	CASSLFGSVEAFF
NA	TRBV11-3	few	TRBJ2-3	TGTGCCAGCCGGGAATGGGATACGCAGTATTTT	CASREWDTQYF
NA	TRBV5-4	NA	TRBJ2-7	TGTGCCAGCAGCTCGGTACTCGGTGATCTCTACGAGCAGTACTTC	CASSSVLGDLYEQYF
NA	TRBV2	NA	TRBJ2-2	TGTGCCAGAGACAAGAACACCGGGGAGCTGTTTTTT	CARDKNTGELFF
NA	TRBV19	NA	TRBJ2-7	TGTGCCAGTAGTTCAGGTCCCTCCTACGAGCAGTACTTC	CASSSGPSYEQYF
NA	TRBV5-4	NA	TRBJ2-2	TGTGCCAGCAGCTTGGGGGTTAGAGGGTTGGCCGGGGAGCTGTTTTTT	CASSLGVRGLAGELFF
TRBD1	TRBV6-5	NA	TRBJ1-6	TGTGCCAGCAGTTACGGAGTCAGGGGGGCAGCTTGGTCCCTCCACTTT	CASSYGVRGAAWSLHF
NA	TRBV4-1	NA	TRBJ2-7	TGCGCCAGCAGCCAGCTGATCTCGAGGGAGCAGTACTTC	CASSQLISREQYF
TRBD1	TRBV7-6	few	TRBJ2-3	TGTGCCAGCAGCCCCGGGACAGGGTCCACAGATACGCAGTATTTT	CASSPGTGSTDTQYF
NA	TRBV5-1	NA	TRBJ2-7	TGCGCCAGCAGCTTATGGGAAACGACCTACGAGCAGTACTTC	CASSLWETTYEQYF
NA	TRBV29-1	NA	TRBJ2-2	TGCAGCGGGACAAGCACCGGGGAGCTGTTTTTT	CSGTSTGELFF
NA	TRBV7-6	NA	TRBJ1-6	TGTGCCAGCAGTCGGAGCTCCTATAATTCACCCCTCCACTTT	CASSRSSYNSPLHF
NA	TRBV4-1	NA	TRBJ1-2	TGCGCCAGCAGCCAAGATGGGCCGGCTTACATACACCCCTATGGCTACACCTTC	CASSQDGPAYIHPYGYTF
TRBD1	TRBV10-3	NA	TRBJ2-7	TGTGCCATGTCGGACAGGGGAAATGAGGAGTACTTC	CAMSDRGNEEYF
NA	TRBV9	NA	TRBJ1-5	TGTGCCAGCAGCGTTGGCAGCAATCAGCCCCAGCATTTT	CASSVGSNQPQHF
NA	TRBV5-1	NA	TRBJ1-2	TGCGCCAGCAGCTTGGAATCCAGGGTAAATGGCTACACCTTC	CASSLESRVNGYTF
TRBD2	TRBV29-1	NA	TRBJ2-2	TGCAGCGTCCCCGGTTGGCGGGGGGGGACCGGGGAGCTGTTTTTT	CSVPGWRGGTGELFF